The clone carrying this TCR beta chain appeared many times. As yet, its antigen is unknown. Time point described: newly diagnosed GD, antithyroid drugs for less than 3 months. RNA isolated from PBMCs was used to make the TCR library. Library construction for TCR beta used iRepertoire HTBI primers and Arm-PCR of CDR3 regions. TCRdb recomputed calls from the multiplex PCR reads with MiXCR, one row per CDR3 protein. The sample lists 530,000 or so distinct CDR3 sequences; about 16% were seen once. V lost 1 base, J lost 6 bases, and 13 bases lay in between. CDR3 length: 15 amino acids. Germline CDR1 reads SGHRS; CDR2 reads YFSETQ. The sample comes from a study of regulatory T cells in long-lasting Graves disease. Overall study context: Newly diagnosed Graves' patients took antithyroid drugs under 3 months. Study-wide results and caveats: Persistent disease showed a preference for TRBV28, TRBJ1-2 and TRBJ2-5.

The same data also contributed to another study, on T cells in Graves' hyperthyroidism and ophthalmopathy.

The input for sequencing was peripheral blood mononuclear cells (PBMCs), taken at new diagnosis, from a patient treated with antithyroid drugs. The chain carries TRBV5-1 and TRBJ2-2; D is undetermined. The clonotype originates from a man in his late teens or twenties with Graves disease. The CDR3 loop is CASSLSPGSAGELFF. CDR3 bases: TGCGCCAGCAGCTTGAGCCCAGGATCAGCCGGGGAGCTGTTTTTT.